The 10 T cell receptor beta chains given below trace back to one sample, sequenced in a study of cytomegalovirus exposure and HLA in healthy donors. PCR involved 60 Vbeta and 13 Jbeta primers. Generated by immunoSEQ multiplex PCR, the TCRdb table keeps only in-frame clones and is missing some. Here the sample spans about 88,000 clones, 69% being singletons. The specimen was PBMCs. The receptors originated from a man in his fifties in good health and CMV-seronegative.

The V and J genes are TRBV19 and TRBJ2-3; the D gene is possibly TRBD1 (6 bases). The CDR3 loop spans 15 amino acids. The V and J ends lost 5 bases and 2 bases respectively, with 14 bases between them. Germline values: CDR1 LNHDA, CDR2 SQIVND (reference sequence). The CDR3 bases are TGTGCCAGTAGTGCTCGACAGGAGCTCACAGATACGCAGTATTTT. Translating it yields CASSARQELTDTQYF.

This clone has a handful of counts. The rearrangement links TRBV5-1 to TRBJ2-5, with TRBD1 matching over 8 bases. CDR1 and CDR2 (germline): SGHRS, YFSETQ. The CDR3 runs 16 residues. The V gene end was trimmed by 4 bases and the J gene end by 5 bases; junction bases not matched to a gene: 13. CDR3 residues: CASSTGGTGAWETQYF. The CDR3 bases are TGCGCCAGCAGCACCGGAGGGACAGGAGCCTGGGAGACCCAGTACTTC.

This clone appeared a few times. V gene TRBV2 combines with J gene TRBJ2-3; 12 bases are a match to TRBD2. The V gene's germline CDR1 is SNHLY and CDR2 FYNNEI. With V trimmed by 7 bases and J by 5 bases, 7 bases remained unmatched. The CDR3 has 15 amino acids. The CDR3 reads CASTPTSGGRDTQYF. CDR3 in DNA: TGTGCCAGCACCCCCACTAGCGGGGGGCGAGATACGCAGTATTTT.

The chain is built from TRBV30 and TRBJ1-4; the D gene is possibly TRBD1 (6 bases). The V end was cut by 1 base, the J end by 4 bases, with 13 bases between. CDR1 is GTSNPN and CDR2 is SVGIG in the germline V gene (reference sequence). The CDR3 has 15 residues. CDR3 DNA sequence: TGTGCCTGGAGTGCAAAAGGACAGAATAATGAAAAACTGTTTTTT. Encoded protein: CAWSAKGQNNEKLFF.

The chain employs TRBV11-2 and TRBJ1-1, with 11 bases identical to TRBD1. CDR3 length: 16 residues. Looked up from germline, CDR1 is SGHAT and CDR2 is FQNNGV. V trimming: 5 bases; J trimming: 0 bases; junction bases outside the gene matches: 5. CDR3 protein: CASSGRTGGMNTEAFF. Here the CDR3 DNA reads TGTGCCAGCAGCGGACGGACAGGGGGCATGAACACTGAAGCTTTCTTT. Drawing the rest from reference TRBV11-2 and TRBJ1-1, the complete variable domain is EAGVAQSPRYKIIEKRQSVAFWCNPISGHATLYWYQQILGQGPKLLIQFQNNGVVDDSQLPKDRFSAERLKGVDSTLKIQPAKLEDSAVYLCASSGRTGGMNTEAFFGQGTRLTVV.

This clone occurred once. The rearrangement uses TRBV11-2 and TRBJ2-1; D remains unclear. From germline, CDR1 is SGHAT and CDR2 FQNNGV. The ends were cut back, 10 bases at V and 6 bases at J, with 16 bases in the middle. The CDR3 extends over 13 amino acids. As DNA, the CDR3 is TGTGCCACCCGGCGACAACCTGGCAATGAGCAGTTCTTC. Translation gives CATRRQPGNEQFF.

This clone was counted between two and nine times. The chain joins TRBV29-1 to TRBJ1-1; 7 nucleotides agree with TRBD1. Germline V lookup: CDR1 SQVTM, CDR2 ANQGSEA. The CDR3 spans 11 residues. V lost 4 bases and J lost 11; bases outside the gene matches: 7. Written as DNA, the CDR3 is TGCAGCGTTGTAACAGGGGTACGGGCTTTCTTT. This codes for CSVVTGVRAFF.

This clone has more than one count but fewer than ten. This chain uses TRBV5-8 with TRBJ2-3; 7 positions match TRBD1. This CDR3 has 14 amino acids. V shed 6 bases, J shed 1 base, and the junction held 5 bases outside the gene matches. Germline V CDR1 and CDR2: SGHTS, YDEGEE. The CDR3 DNA sequence: TGTGCCAGCATAAGAGGGGGCGGCACAGATACGCAGTATTTT. Its translation: CASIRGGGTDTQYF.

The chain recombines TRBV19 with TRBJ1-6; TRBD1 aligns across 7 bases. Germline trimming cut 3 bases from V and 0 bases from J; bases unmatched to any gene: 2. The V gene's germline CDR1 is LNHDA and CDR2 SQIVND (reference sequence). The CDR3 covers 16 residues. The CDR3 DNA reads TGTGCCAGTAGTATTTCAGGGGGCTCCTATAATTCACCCCTCCACTTT. Its translation: CASSISGGSYNSPLHF.

The rearrangement links TRBV18 to TRBJ2-5; 8 bases are a match to TRBD2. V was pared by 1 base and J by 5 bases, with 6 bases of the junction left unmatched. From germline, CDR1 is KGHSH and CDR2 LQKENI. The CDR3 is made up of 15 amino acids. CDR3 nucleotides: TGTGCCAGCTCACCACAGCGGGAGTTAGTTGAGACCCAGTACTTC. Residues: CASSPQRELVETQYF.